This T cell receptor (beta chain) is drawn from a study of cytomegalovirus exposure and HLA in healthy donors (dated by TCRdb to the late 2010s). A note on the overall study: An earlier analysis of fewer than 750 of the donors reported over 250 Gb of sequence data and 90 million to 120 million unique TCR beta sequences obtained from roughly 180 million T cells. An early release covering roughly 640 HLA-typed donors comprised 250 to 350 gigabases of sequencing data and tens of millions of unique TCR sequences. Of the roughly 400 genotyped donors, 81% fell in the genetic ancestry cluster associated with self-reported Caucasian donors. The aim of the study was to test whether cataloging public T cell receptors could identify signatures of past pathogen exposure. The study used immunosequencing to profile the T cell repertoires of around 600 subjects and linked those repertoires to cytomegalovirus serostatus. In addition to the first cohort of approximately 670 subjects, a separate validation cohort of 120 different subjects was used. To predict cytomegalovirus infection status, the study brought together high-throughput TCR immunosequencing, statistical association of individual TCRs with disease status, and machine learning. In a later analysis, previously published TCR beta repertoires from 500 to 750 donors were re-analyzed and high-resolution HLA genotyping was added so that TCR occurrence patterns could be studied. The later analysis used no new phenotypic data to find candidate immune exposures, relying instead on TCR beta sequences and their occurrence across donors. In an earlier analysis of 500 to 650 of the donors, high-throughput TCR beta sequencing was used to judge whether each TCR beta V gene segment behaved as functional or pseudogenic. Alongside the repertoire data, information on donor age, sex, ethnicity and CMV serostatus was compiled. In a later genetic analysis, genome-wide SNP genotypes for about 60% of the 666 donors were used, and that subset was treated as a discovery cohort. All discovery cohort repertoires had been generated using a single sequencing platform. HLA typing included class I and class II loci at four-digit resolution. The number of typed donors differed by locus: 629-630 for A, B, C, DRB1 and DQB1; 522 for DQA1; some 590 for DPA1; and about 470 for DPB1. Four or five DR-DQ haplotypes were handled as single units for association and clustering because linkage in the cohort was strong. Among 398 genotyped donors of the cohort, an average of approximately 230,000 unique TCR beta nucleotide sequences were sequenced per donor, around 20% of them non-productive.

To prepare the library, the immunoSEQ multiplex PCR assay was applied. A mixture of 60 forward primers for TCR Vbeta segments and 13 reverse primers for TCR Jbeta segments was used in the multiplex PCR. A multiplex PCR assay on genomic DNA amplified the CDR3 region of rearranged TCR beta genes. On the Illumina HiSeq System, the amplified TCR beta libraries were sequenced as 87-base-pair reads. On the authors' methods: A later analysis tallied 80 million to 95 million unique TCR beta chains across the roughly 610 repertoires, and about 12 million of those chains were shared by two or more donors. A nearest-neighbor algorithm error-corrected the raw reads and collapsed the reads into unique sequences, merging closely related sequences to remove PCR and sequencing errors. V, D and J gene segments were assigned by aligning CDR3 sequences to IMGT reference sequences. For a sequence to be retained, a match of at least six nucleotides to both a V gene segment and a J gene segment was required. Rearrangements were called productive when the CDR3 lacked stop codons and stayed in frame with V and J; all others were non-productive. Following IMGT convention, CDR3 was defined as the stretch from the second conserved V-encoded cysteine up to the conserved J-encoded phenylalanine. In an earlier analysis of more than 550 of the donors, sequences lacking an unambiguous match to a single V gene segment were excluded. An earlier analysis of 587 of the donors classified V segments as functional when productive rearrangements were above 56.7% and as segregating when the standard deviation between donors was above 5%. A statistical classification framework was built for diagnosing cytomegalovirus status from the catalog of TCR beta chain sequences. In a later analysis, V and J genes were assigned by comparing TCR nucleotide sequences against IMGT/GENE-DB human TR gene sequences. Using the TCRdist pipeline, a later analysis assigned CDR3 sequences along with most-parsimonious VDJ recombination scenarios. In a later analysis, every TCR beta chain was defined by the combination of its CDR3 amino acid sequence and its V-gene family, and reads without a unique V-gene family were dropped. As a way to deal with suspected cross-contamination and a sequencing artifact, a later analysis dropped nearly 600 nucleotide sequences that were highly shared and had low generation probability. In a later analysis, a clonal expansion index for each public chain was calculated from normalized within-repertoire ranks of inferred template counts. Generation probabilities in a later analysis came from a VDJ recombination model fitted to out-of-frame rearrangements, and those results were checked against IGoR. Hypergeometric tests were used in a later analysis to score TCR-TCR, TCR-HLA and TCR-CMV co-occurrence, with a repertoire-size bias correction applied to the TCR pairs. A later analysis estimated false discovery rates by permuting HLA or CMV assignments 20 times. In a later analysis, co-occurring TCRs were grouped using DBSCAN, and TCRdist sequence similarity was added for clustering within HLA-allele-positive subsets. For co-occurrence clustering, repertoires with fewer than 30,000 or more than 120,000 public chains were excluded, along with roughly five repertoires with anomalous nucleotide sharing. TCRdb limited this immuneACCESS table to in-frame rearrangements with V and J called. A share of clones is missing; checked studies link under half to unresolved V genes, and the rest is unexplained. That table furnishes V, J and clone size, whereas the DNA furnished D and trimming. For this sample there are about 150,000 clones; 65% to 85% appear just once. The ten top clones hold roughly 1.4% of the sample.

General conclusions and limits of the study: The study listed 150 to 200 TCR beta chains as associated with cytomegalovirus. Most CMV-associated TCR beta chains appeared to be HLA-restricted in a later analysis, and the HLA associations seemed to be driven largely by CMV exposure. A later analysis associated 15,000 or so TCR beta sequences with specific HLA alleles at a false discovery rate of 0.05. CMV serostatus was the only immune exposure information available for the cohort. A few of the identified cytomegalovirus-associated TCR beta chains were confirmed in vitro to be specific for cytomegalovirus antigens. When HLA alleles, especially DR and DQ, strongly co-occurred, TCR associations were difficult to assign to individual alleles. In a later analysis, the rate of TCR association differed among HLA loci, with DRB1 alleles having the most associated TCRs and HLA-C alleles having the fewest. V-gene and J-gene trimming of TCR beta chains was associated with a missense DCLRE1C variant in a later genetic analysis, and the association was replicated in an independent cohort. A further reported finding was that TCR beta sequences accurately predicted the HLA-A and HLA-B alleles for most subjects in the first cohort. Because counts were too low, roughly 16 rarely observed V segments, including chromosome 9 orphons, were excluded from the earlier analysis of about 500 of the donors. Broadly in line with IMGT annotations, most TCR beta V segments showed up in productive rearrangements about 87% or about 30% of the time in an earlier analysis of 587 of the donors. Compared with the 666-donor mean, donors in an Asian-associated ancestry cluster had fewer N-insertions in productive TCRs, according to a later genetic analysis. Cytomegalovirus status was reported to be diagnosed by the classifier with high specificity and sensitivity in both the original and validation cohorts. In this cohort, only TCR beta chains were sequenced, and detectable features were limited by the absence of alpha or paired-chain data. Because HLA typing was missing for some donors at each locus, association tests included only the typed subset. Sequencing depth was assumed to be roughly uniform across donors in the presence/absence analyses, though that assumption may not hold. Because the 87-base-pair reads could not distinguish some IMGT-functional V segments, including TRBV6-2 and TRBV6-3, those segments were excluded. In a later analysis, HLA-associated TCR beta chains were found to be more clonally expanded and to have lower generation probabilities than equally common non-associated chains. A cluster of highly shared sequence variants was judged likely to be a technical artifact of the sequencing pipeline. Across donors, most TCR sequences were observed very rarely, whereas some public TCRs were present in many individuals. Correlated functional status among segregating V segments might be attributable to linkage disequilibrium, but an unknown experimental factor could not be ruled out. A later analysis reported that several top co-occurrence clusters appeared linked to parvovirus B19, influenza, CMV and Epstein-Barr virus. According to the authors, the approach could potentially be generalized to other disease states and immunological phenotypes.

As for this clone: Its target antigen remains unknown. No base quality information exists; no much larger clone differs at one position.

The cohort was made up of around 720 healthy bone marrow donors. At the time of sampling, all cohort members were nominally healthy, though unrecorded immune exposures were likely present. The donor tested CMV seropositive, placing the donor among the approximately 290 seropositive members of the cohort. Each donor provided a peripheral blood sample, and peripheral blood mononuclear cells were used for TCR beta sequencing. Genomic DNA extraction from the blood cell samples was performed with the Qiagen DNeasy Blood Extraction Kit. The germline V gene supplies CDR1 MNHNS and CDR2 SASEGT. Germline trimming: 2 bases from V, 8 bases from J; junction bases outside gene matches: 4. The CDR3 holds 15 amino acids from the cysteine to the phenylalanine. Only the CDR3 region is kept as DNA, spanning 45 bases read in frame from base 1.

Sequenced sample: PBMCs. The receptor was derived from a man aged 50 to 59 in good health and CMV-seropositive. The chain links TRBV6-1 with TRBJ2-1, with 12 bases in between that match TRBD2. The sequenced DNA: TGTGCCAGCAGTGAACTAGCGGGGGGGCCCTATGAGCAGTTCTTC. This encodes CASSELAGGPYEQFF.